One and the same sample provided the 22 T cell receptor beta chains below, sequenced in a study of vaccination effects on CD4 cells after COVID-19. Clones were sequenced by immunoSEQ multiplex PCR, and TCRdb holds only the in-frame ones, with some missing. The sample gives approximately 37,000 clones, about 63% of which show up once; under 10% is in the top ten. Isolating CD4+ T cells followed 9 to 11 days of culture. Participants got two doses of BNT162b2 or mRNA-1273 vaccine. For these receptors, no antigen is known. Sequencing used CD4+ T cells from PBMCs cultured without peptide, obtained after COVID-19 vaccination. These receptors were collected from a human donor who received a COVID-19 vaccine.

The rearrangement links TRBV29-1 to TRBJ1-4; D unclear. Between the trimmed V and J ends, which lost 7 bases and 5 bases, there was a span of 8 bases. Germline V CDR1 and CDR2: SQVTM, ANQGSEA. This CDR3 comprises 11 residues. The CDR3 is CSGRRNEKLFF. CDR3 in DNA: TGCAGCGGACGAAGGAATGAAAAACTGTTTTTT.

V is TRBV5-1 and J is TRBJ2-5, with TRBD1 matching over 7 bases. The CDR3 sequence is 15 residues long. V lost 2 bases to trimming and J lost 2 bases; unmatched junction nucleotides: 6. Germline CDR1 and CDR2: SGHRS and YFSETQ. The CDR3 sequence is CASSFNPGGQETQYF. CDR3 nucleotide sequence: TGCGCCAGCAGCTTCAATCCAGGGGGACAAGAGACCCAGTACTTC.

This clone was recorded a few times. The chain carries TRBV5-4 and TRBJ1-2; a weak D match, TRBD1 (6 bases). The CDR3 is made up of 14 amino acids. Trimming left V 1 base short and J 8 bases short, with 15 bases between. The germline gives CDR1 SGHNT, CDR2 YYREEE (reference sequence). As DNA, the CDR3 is TGTGCCAGCAGCTTGAGTACAGGGACGCACGGCTACACCTTC. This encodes CASSLSTGTHGYTF.

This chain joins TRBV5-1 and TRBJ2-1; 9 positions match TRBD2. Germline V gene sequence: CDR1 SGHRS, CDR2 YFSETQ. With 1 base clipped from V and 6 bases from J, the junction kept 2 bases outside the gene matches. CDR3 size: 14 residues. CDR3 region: CASSLLAGSNEQFF. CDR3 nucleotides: TGCGCCAGCAGCTTGCTAGCGGGGAGCAATGAGCAGTTCTTC. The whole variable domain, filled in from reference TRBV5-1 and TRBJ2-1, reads KAGVTQTPRYLIKTRGQQVTLSCSPISGHRSVSWYQQTPGQGLQFLFEYFSETQRNKGNFPGRFSGRQFSNSRSEMNVSTLELGDSALYLCASSLLAGSNEQFFGPGTRLTVL.

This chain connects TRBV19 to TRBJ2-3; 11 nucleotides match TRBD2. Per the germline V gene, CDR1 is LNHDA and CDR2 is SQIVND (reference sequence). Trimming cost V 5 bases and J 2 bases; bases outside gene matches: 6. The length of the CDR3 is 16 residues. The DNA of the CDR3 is TGTGCCAGTAGTGTCACTAGCGGGAGTCTCACAGATACGCAGTATTTT. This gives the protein CASSVTSGSLTDTQYF.

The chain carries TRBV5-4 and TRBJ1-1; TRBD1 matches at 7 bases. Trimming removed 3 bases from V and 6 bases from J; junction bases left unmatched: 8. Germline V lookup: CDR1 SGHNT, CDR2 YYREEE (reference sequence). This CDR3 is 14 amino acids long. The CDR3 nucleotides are TGTGCCAGCAGCTCCGCAGGGGGACTGCCTGAAGCTTTCTTT. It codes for CASSSAGGLPEAFF.

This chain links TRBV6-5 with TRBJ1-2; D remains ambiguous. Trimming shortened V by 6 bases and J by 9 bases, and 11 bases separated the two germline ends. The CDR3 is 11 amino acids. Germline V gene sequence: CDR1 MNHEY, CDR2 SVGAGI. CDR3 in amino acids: CASRVEGSYTF. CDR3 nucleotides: TGTGCCAGCAGAGTGGAAGGTAGCTACACCTTC.

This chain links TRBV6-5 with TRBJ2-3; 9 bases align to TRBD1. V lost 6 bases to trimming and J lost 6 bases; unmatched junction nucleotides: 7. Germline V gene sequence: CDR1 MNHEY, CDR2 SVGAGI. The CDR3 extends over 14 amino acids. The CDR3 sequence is CASSPTGGKDTQYF. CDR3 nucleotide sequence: TGTGCCAGCAGCCCGACAGGGGGGAAGGATACGCAGTATTTT.

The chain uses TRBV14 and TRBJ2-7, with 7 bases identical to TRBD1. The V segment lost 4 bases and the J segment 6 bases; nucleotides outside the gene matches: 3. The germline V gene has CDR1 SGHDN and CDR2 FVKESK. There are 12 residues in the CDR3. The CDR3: CASSPQGLEQYF. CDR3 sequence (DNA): TGTGCCAGCAGCCCACAGGGGCTCGAGCAGTACTTC.

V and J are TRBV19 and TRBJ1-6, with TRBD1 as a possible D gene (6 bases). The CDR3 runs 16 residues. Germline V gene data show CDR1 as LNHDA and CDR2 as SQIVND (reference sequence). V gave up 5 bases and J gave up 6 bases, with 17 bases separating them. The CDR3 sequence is CASSARTALPNSPLHF. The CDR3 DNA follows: TGTGCCAGTAGTGCTCGGACAGCCCTACCTAATTCACCCCTCCACTTT.

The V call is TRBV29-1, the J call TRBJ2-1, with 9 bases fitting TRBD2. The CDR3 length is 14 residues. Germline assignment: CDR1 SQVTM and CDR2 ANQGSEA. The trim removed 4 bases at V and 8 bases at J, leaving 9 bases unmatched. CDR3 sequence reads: CSVARSGGLDEQFF. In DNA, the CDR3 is TGCAGCGTTGCCCGGAGCGGGGGGTTGGATGAGCAGTTCTTC.

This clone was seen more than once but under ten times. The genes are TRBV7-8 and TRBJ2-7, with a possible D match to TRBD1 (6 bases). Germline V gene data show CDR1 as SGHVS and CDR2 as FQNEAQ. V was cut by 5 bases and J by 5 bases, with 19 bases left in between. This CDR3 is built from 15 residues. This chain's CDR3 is CASSPSGRGRDEQYF. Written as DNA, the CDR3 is TGTGCCAGCAGCCCCTCCGGCAGGGGTCGGGACGAGCAGTACTTC.

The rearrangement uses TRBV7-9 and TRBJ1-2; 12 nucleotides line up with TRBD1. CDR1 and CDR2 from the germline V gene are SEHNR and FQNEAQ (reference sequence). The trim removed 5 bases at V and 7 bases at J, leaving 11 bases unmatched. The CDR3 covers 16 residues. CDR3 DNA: TGTGCCAGCAGCAGATCTACGGGACAGGGGGCGGGTGGCTACACCTTC. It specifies CASSRSTGQGAGGYTF.

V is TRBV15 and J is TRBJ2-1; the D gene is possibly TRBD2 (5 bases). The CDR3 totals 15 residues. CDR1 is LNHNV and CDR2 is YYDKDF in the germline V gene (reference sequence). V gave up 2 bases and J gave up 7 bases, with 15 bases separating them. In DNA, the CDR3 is TGTGCCACCAGCAGACAGGCAGGAGCGGAGAATGAGCAGTTCTTC. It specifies CATSRQAGAENEQFF.

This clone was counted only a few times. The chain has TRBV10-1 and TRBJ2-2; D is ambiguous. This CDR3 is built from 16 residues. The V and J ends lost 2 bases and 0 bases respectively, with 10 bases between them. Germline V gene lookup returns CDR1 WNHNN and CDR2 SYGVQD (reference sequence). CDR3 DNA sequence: TGCGCCAGCAGTGAGCCGTCCAGTCCGAACACCGGGGAGCTGTTTTTT. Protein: CASSEPSSPNTGELFF.

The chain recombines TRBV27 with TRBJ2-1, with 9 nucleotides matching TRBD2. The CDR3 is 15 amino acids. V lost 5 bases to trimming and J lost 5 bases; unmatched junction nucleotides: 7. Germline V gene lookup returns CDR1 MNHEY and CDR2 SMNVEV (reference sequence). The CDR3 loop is CASSPSGNRHNEQFF. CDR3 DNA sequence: TGTGCCAGCAGTCCTAGCGGGAATAGACACAATGAGCAGTTCTTC.

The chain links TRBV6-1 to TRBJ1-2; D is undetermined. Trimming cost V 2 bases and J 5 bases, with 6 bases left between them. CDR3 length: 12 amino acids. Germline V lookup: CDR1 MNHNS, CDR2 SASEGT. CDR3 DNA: TGTGCCAGCAGTGAACTGTCATATGGCTACACCTTC. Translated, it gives CASSELSYGYTF.

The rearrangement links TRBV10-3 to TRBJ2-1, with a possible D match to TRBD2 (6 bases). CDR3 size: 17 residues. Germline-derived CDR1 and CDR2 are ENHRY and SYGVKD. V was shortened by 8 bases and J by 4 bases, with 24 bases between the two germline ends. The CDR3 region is CAISRPLSREFYNEQFF. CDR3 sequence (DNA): TGTGCCATCTCGCGGCCGCTATCCCGGGAGTTTTACAATGAGCAGTTCTTC.

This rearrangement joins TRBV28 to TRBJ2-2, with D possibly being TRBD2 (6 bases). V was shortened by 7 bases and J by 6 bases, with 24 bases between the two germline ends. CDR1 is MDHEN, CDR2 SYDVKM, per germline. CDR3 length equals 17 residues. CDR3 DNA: TGTGCCAGCAACACCGGAGAAGCCGGGAGTACGGCCGGGGAGCTGTTTTTT. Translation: CASNTGEAGSTAGELFF.

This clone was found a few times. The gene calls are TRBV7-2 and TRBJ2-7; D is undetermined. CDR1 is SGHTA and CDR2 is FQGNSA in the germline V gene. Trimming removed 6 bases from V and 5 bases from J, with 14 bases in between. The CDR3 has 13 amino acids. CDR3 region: CASRRLASNEQYF. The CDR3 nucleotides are TGTGCCAGCAGGAGGCTGGCTTCCAACGAGCAGTACTTC.

The DNA of the CDR3 is TGTGCCAGCAGTAGGACTAGCGGGAGCACAGATACGCAGTATTTT. Protein product: CASSRTSGSTDTQYF. V and J are TRBV6-4 and TRBJ2-3, with 11 bases fitting TRBD2. J lost 0 bases, V lost 5 bases, and 1 base had no gene match. The CDR3 runs to 15 residues. Germline assignment: CDR1 MRHNA and CDR2 SNTAGT.

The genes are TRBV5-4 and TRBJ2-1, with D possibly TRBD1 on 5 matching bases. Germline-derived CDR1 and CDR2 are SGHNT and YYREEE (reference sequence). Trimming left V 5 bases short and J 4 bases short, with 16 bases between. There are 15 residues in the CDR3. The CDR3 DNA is TGTGCCAGCAGTTCCCAGGACACTACTTACAATGAGCAGTTCTTC. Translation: CASSSQDTTYNEQFF.